A selection of T cell receptor beta chains follows, all from one sample in a study of regulatory T cells in long-lasting Graves disease. TCRdb re-called the multiplex PCR reads through MiXCR, storing one row per CDR3 protein. The sample holds about 540,000 distinct CDR3 sequences; about 14% are singletons and the top ten take roughly a tenth. The same data also went into a second study, on T cells in Graves' hyperthyroidism and ophthalmopathy.

Material: peripheral blood mononuclear cells (PBMCs), obtained at new diagnosis, from a patient treated with antithyroid drugs. The receptors stem from a man under 40 with Graves disease. CDR3s include the opening cysteine and the closing phenylalanine or tryptophan. Each record gives: V gene, J gene, CDR3 protein.

TRBV29-1	TRBJ2-1	CSVAGLAGPQQFF
TRBV7-9	TRBJ2-7	CASSSPGYRFEDEQYF
TRBV7-9	TRBJ2-1	CASSYRDLPFNEQFF
TRBV29-1	TRBJ2-7	CSVQTGSYEQYF
TRBV18	TRBJ2-2	CASSPRPGGEVTGELFF
TRBV20-1	TRBJ2-1	CSAPPAVLRGGNEQFF
TRBV29-1	TRBJ2-7	CSVEGQGTYEQYF
TRBV4-1	TRBJ1-1	CASSRPLTREPNTEAFF
TRBV7-2	TRBJ2-6	CASSPLSDRVAGANVLTF
TRBV20-1	TRBJ2-7	CSAKHEGTSLYEQYF
TRBV28	TRBJ2-7	CASIQQGAHEQYF
TRBV9	TRBJ1-2	CASSVGAATTFINYGYTF
TRBV20-1	TRBJ2-7	CSATTGAGLREQYF
TRBV7-9	TRBJ2-1	CASSVTGPHEQFF
TRBV6-5	TRBJ2-3	CASSYVGNTDTQYF
TRBV30	TRBJ2-7	CAWSEYTAPLYEQYF
TRBV12-3/TRBV12-4	TRBJ1-2	CASRTGTNNYGYTF
TRBV28	TRBJ1-4	CASSTGQGNEKLFF